What follows describes a single T cell receptor (beta chain). These data originate in a study of blood T cell repertoires in COVID-19. Looking at the study overall: The study drew acute and convalescent COVID-19 samples from the United States, Italy and Spain. T cells, B-cell-depleted T cells, or PBMCs supplied cDNA or gDNA.

V shed 7 bases and J shed 3 bases, with 17 bases lying between them. The CDR3 is 14 amino acids. The germline V gene has CDR1 SQVTM and CDR2 ANQGSEA. Authors' methods: Counts of nucleated cells, estimated from reference gene primer amplification, were obtained. TCRdb's table, derived via immunoSEQ multiplex PCR, lists solely in-frame clones and lacks some. D and trimming come from the DNA, and the V and J calls and clone size come from that table. The table shows 250,000 or so clones, with 86% occurring only once. The sequenced material came from peripheral blood. The TCR was taken from a man in his forties with active or convalescent COVID-19. This rearrangement joins TRBV29-1 to TRBJ2-3; tentative D call: TRBD1 (5 bases). CDR3 nucleotide sequence: TGCAGCGAAAACCCCGGGCAGGGAACAGATACGCAGTATTTT. This sequence encodes CSENPGQGTDTQYF.